This T cell receptor (beta chain) was captured by sequencing in a study of cytomegalovirus exposure and HLA in healthy donors (dated by TCRdb to about 2017). With regard to the full study: An earlier analysis of approximately 640 of the donors reported roughly 270 Gb of sequence data and roughly 110 million unique TCR beta sequences from about 200 million T cells. Roughly 300 gigabases of sequencing data and 91 million or so unique TCR sequences made up an early release that covered roughly 670 HLA-typed donors. Of the roughly 420 genotyped donors, over 80% were placed in the genetic ancestry cluster associated with self-reported Caucasian donors. The study was designed to test whether signatures of past pathogen exposure could be identified by cataloging public T cell receptors. The T cell repertoires of 666 subjects were profiled by immunosequencing and related to cytomegalovirus serostatus. Along with the approximately 620-subject first cohort, a separate validation cohort of over 90 different subjects was used. The study combined high-throughput TCR immunosequencing, statistical association of individual TCRs with disease status, and machine learning to predict cytomegalovirus infection status. To study patterns of TCR occurrence, a later analysis re-analyzed previously published TCR beta repertoires from around 700 donors and added high-resolution HLA genotyping. In the later analysis, no new phenotypic data were used to find candidate immune exposures; instead, reliance was placed on TCR beta sequences and their occurrence across donors. An earlier analysis of approximately 580 of the donors used high-throughput TCR beta sequencing to judge whether each TCR beta V gene segment behaved as functional or pseudogenic. Alongside the repertoire data, information on donor age, sex, ethnicity and CMV serostatus was compiled. Genome-wide SNP genotypes for about 60% of the 666 donors were used in a later genetic analysis, which treated that subset as a discovery cohort. Every discovery cohort repertoire had been produced on one sequencing platform. HLA typing covered class I and class II loci at four-digit resolution. Typing coverage differed by locus: A, B, C, DRB1 and DQB1 were typed in roughly 620-630 donors, DQA1 in 522, DPA1 in nearly 610, and DPB1 in roughly 450. Roughly five DR-DQ haplotypes were handled as single units for association and clustering because linkage in the cohort was strong. Among under 450 genotyped donors of the cohort, an average of approximately 250,000 unique TCR beta nucleotide sequences were sequenced per donor, 15% to 20% of them non-productive.

Library generation was performed with the immunoSEQ multiplex PCR assay. For the multiplex PCR, a mixture combining 60 forward primers for TCR Vbeta segments and 13 reverse primers for TCR Jbeta segments was used. Amplification of the CDR3 region of rearranged TCR beta genes was performed with a multiplex PCR assay on genomic DNA. The amplified TCR beta libraries were sequenced on the Illumina HiSeq System as 87-base-pair reads. The source study handled its data this way. A later analysis tallied roughly 80 million unique TCR beta chains across the 550 to 850 repertoires, and around 10 million of those chains were shared by two or more donors. To remove PCR and sequencing errors, raw reads were error-corrected and collapsed into unique sequences using a nearest-neighbor algorithm that merged closely related sequences. V, D and J gene segments were assigned by aligning CDR3 sequences to IMGT reference sequences. For a sequence to be retained, a match of at least six nucleotides was required to both a V gene segment and a J gene segment. Rearrangements were called productive when the CDR3 lacked stop codons and stayed in frame with V and J; all others were non-productive. CDR3 was defined by IMGT convention, running from the second conserved V-encoded cysteine to the conserved J-encoded phenylalanine. The earlier analysis of some 580 of the donors excluded any sequence lacking an unambiguous match to a single V gene segment. In an earlier analysis of a few hundred of the donors, a V segment was called functional when productive rearrangements were above 56.7%, and segregating when the standard deviation between donors exceeded 5%. A statistical classification framework was built to diagnose cytomegalovirus status from the catalog of TCR beta chain sequences. In a later analysis, TCR nucleotide sequences were compared against IMGT/GENE-DB human TR gene sequences so that V and J genes could be assigned. A later analysis assigned CDR3 sequences and most-parsimonious VDJ recombination scenarios with the TCRdist pipeline. A later analysis defined each TCR beta chain by its CDR3 amino acid sequence plus V-gene family, and excluded reads lacking a unique V-gene family. As a way to deal with suspected cross-contamination and a sequencing artifact, a later analysis dropped 500 to 700 nucleotide sequences that were highly shared and had low generation probability. In a later analysis, a clonal expansion index was calculated for each public chain from normalized within-repertoire ranks of inferred template counts. In a later analysis, generation probabilities were computed with a VDJ recombination model fitted to out-of-frame rearrangements, and the resulting probabilities were checked against IGoR. In a later analysis, hypergeometric tests were used to score TCR-TCR, TCR-HLA and TCR-CMV co-occurrence, with a repertoire-size bias correction applied to TCR pairs. A later analysis estimated false discovery rates by permuting HLA or CMV assignments 20 times. In a later analysis, co-occurring TCRs were grouped using DBSCAN, with TCRdist sequence similarity added in when clustering inside HLA-allele-positive subsets. Repertoires with fewer than 30,000 or more than 120,000 public chains were left out of co-occurrence clustering, as were about five repertoires with anomalous nucleotide sharing. Sourced from immuneACCESS, this table was stored by TCRdb with only in-frame sequences that have V and J called. A share of the clones is absent; for the studies checked, an unresolved V gene accounts for under half, and the remainder has no known explanation. V and J calls and clone size are those listed in that table; D and trimming were worked out from the DNA. The sample includes 150,000 to 200,000 clones, with 65% to 85% observed a single time. The leading ten clones occupy around 2% of the sample.

The cohort was made up of approximately 670 healthy bone marrow donors. At the time of sampling, all cohort members were nominally healthy, though unrecorded immune exposures were likely present. The donor tested CMV seronegative and was one of the 352 seronegative cohort members. A peripheral blood sample was provided by each donor, and peripheral blood mononuclear cells were used for TCR beta sequencing. The Qiagen DNeasy Blood Extraction Kit was used to extract genomic DNA from the blood cell samples. Between the V and J ends, shortened by 4 bases and 0 bases respectively, the junction contains 10 bases. Including the terminal cysteine and phenylalanine, the CDR3 comprises 15 residues. The kept DNA is CDR3 alone, 45 bases in frame from the first base. As encoded in the germline V gene, CDR1 is SGHDN while CDR2 is FVKESK. Overall study outcomes, separate from this receptor: The classifier was reported to diagnose cytomegalovirus status with high specificity and sensitivity in both the original and validation cohorts. A cluster of highly shared sequence variants was judged likely to represent a technical artifact of the sequencing pipeline. According to a later analysis, parvovirus B19, influenza, CMV and Epstein-Barr virus appeared linked to several top co-occurrence clusters. According to a later analysis, TCR association rates differed among HLA loci, with DRB1 alleles showing the most associated TCRs and HLA-C alleles showing the fewest. When HLA alleles, especially DR and DQ, strongly co-occurred, TCR associations were difficult to assign to individual alleles. The only immune exposure information available for the cohort was CMV serostatus. Some IMGT-functional V segments, including TRBV6-2 and TRBV6-3, could not be distinguished by the 87-base-pair reads and were therefore excluded. In a later analysis, most CMV-associated TCR beta chains were found to appear HLA-restricted, with HLA associations seemingly driven largely by CMV exposure. It was suggested by the authors that the approach could potentially be generalized to other disease states and immunological phenotypes. A later genetic analysis reported fewer N-insertions in productive TCRs among donors in an Asian-associated ancestry cluster than the approximately 700-donor mean. A later analysis found that HLA-associated TCR beta chains were more clonally expanded and had lower generation probabilities than equally common non-associated chains. V-gene and J-gene trimming of TCR beta chains was associated with a missense DCLRE1C variant in a later genetic analysis, and the association was replicated in an independent cohort. Over 15 rarely observed V segments, including chromosome 9 orphons, were excluded from the earlier analysis of several hundred of the donors because counts were too low. Correlated functional status among segregating V segments might reflect linkage disequilibrium, but an unknown experimental factor could not be ruled out. The cohort was sequenced for TCR beta chains only, and without alpha or paired-chain data the features that could be detected were limited. Because some donors lacked HLA typing at each locus, the association tests relied only on the typed subset. While some public TCRs were present in many individuals, most TCR sequences turned up only very rarely across donors. The study gave a list of 150 to 200 TCR beta chains associated with cytomegalovirus. Three of the identified cytomegalovirus-associated TCR beta chains were confirmed in vitro to be specific for cytomegalovirus antigens. Broadly in line with IMGT annotations, most TCR beta V segments showed up in productive rearrangements about 87% or about 30% of the time in an earlier analysis of around 600 of the donors. At a false discovery rate of 0.05, a later analysis linked 15,000 to 20,000 TCR beta sequences to specific HLA alleles. The presence/absence analyses assumed that sequencing depth was roughly uniform across donors, and that assumption may not be true. A further reported finding was that TCR beta sequences accurately predicted the HLA-A and HLA-B alleles for most subjects in the first cohort.

Points on this clone: Its antigen is unknown. Qualities for individual bases were not recorded, and no much larger clone is one base off.

This sequence originates from a man between 18 and 29 years old in good health and CMV-seronegative. Sequenced input: PBMCs. This chain is built from TRBV14 and TRBJ2-1; matching of 6 bases hints at TRBD2 as the D gene. The sequence in DNA is TGTGCCAGCAGCCGATCCGGGGGCTCCTACAATGAGCAGTTCTTC. Its coded protein is CASSRSGGSYNEQFF.